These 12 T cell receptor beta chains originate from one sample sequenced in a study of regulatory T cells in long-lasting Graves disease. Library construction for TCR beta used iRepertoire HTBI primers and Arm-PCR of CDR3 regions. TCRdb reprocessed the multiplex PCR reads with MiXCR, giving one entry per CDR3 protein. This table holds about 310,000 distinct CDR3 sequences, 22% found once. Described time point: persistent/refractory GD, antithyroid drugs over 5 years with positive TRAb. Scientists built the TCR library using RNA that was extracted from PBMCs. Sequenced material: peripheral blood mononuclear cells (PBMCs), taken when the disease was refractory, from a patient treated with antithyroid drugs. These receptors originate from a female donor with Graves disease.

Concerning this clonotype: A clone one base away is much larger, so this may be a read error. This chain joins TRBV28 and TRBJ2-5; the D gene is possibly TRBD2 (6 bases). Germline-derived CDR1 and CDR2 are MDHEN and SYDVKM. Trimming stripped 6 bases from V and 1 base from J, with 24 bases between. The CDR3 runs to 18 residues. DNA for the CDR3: TGTGCCAGCAGGAGTACAGCGGCGGGGTCAGGGATCCAAGAGACCCAGTACTTC. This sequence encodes CASRSTAAGSGIQETQYF.

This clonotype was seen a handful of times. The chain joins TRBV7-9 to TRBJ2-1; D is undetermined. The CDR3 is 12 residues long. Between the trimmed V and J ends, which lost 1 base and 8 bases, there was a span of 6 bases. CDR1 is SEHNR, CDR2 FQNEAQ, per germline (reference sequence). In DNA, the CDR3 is TGTGCCAGCAGCTTAGTTACCCATGAGCAGTTCTTC. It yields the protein CASSLVTHEQFF.

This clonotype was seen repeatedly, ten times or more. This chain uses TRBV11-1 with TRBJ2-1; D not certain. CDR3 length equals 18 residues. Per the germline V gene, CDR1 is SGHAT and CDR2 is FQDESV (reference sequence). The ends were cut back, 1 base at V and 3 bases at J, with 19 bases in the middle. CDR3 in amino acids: CASSLEFRSQGIYNEQFF. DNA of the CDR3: TGTGCCAGCAGCTTAGAGTTTCGCAGCCAAGGCATCTACAATGAGCAGTTCTTC.

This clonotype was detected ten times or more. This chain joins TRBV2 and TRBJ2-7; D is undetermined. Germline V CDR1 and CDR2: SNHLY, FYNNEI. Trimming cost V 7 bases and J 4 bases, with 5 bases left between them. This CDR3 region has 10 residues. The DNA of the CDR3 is TGTGCCAGCAAGTCTTACGAGCAGTACTTC. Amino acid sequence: CASKSYEQYF. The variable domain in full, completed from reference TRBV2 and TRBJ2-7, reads EPEVTQTPSHQVTQMGQEVILRCVPISNHLYFYWYRQILGQKVEFLVSFYNNEISEKSEIFDDQFSVERPDGSNFTLKIRSTKLEDSAMYFCASKSYEQYFGPGTRLTVT.

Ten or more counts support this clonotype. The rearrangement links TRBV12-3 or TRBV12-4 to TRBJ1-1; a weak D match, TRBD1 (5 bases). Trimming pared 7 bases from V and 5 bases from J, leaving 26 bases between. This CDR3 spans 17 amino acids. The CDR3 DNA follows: TGTGCCAGCACCAACACGGGTCTGGGGGGTGAAGGTACTGAAGCTTTCTTT. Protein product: CASTNTGLGGEGTEAFF.

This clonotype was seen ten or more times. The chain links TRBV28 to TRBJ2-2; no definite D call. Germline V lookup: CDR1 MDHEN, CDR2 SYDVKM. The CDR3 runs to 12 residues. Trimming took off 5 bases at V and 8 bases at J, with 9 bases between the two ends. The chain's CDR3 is CASSNSAGELFF. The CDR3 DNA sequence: TGTGCCAGCAGTAATTCAGCAGGGGAGCTGTTTTTT.

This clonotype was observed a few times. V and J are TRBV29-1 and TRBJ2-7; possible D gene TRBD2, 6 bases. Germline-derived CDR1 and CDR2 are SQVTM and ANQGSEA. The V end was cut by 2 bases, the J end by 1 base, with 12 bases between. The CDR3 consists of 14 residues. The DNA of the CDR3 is TGCAGCGTTGAACGACCGGGAGAATCCTACGAGCAGTACTTC. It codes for CSVERPGESYEQYF.

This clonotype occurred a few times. The CDR3 sequence is CASRHSEVDTIYF. Here the CDR3 DNA reads TGTGCCAGCAGACACTCCGAAGTGGACACCATATATTTT. The gene calls are TRBV7-9 and TRBJ1-3; D gene unclear. The CDR3 has 13 amino acids. The germline V gene encodes CDR1 SEHNR and CDR2 FQNEAQ (reference sequence). The germline V and J ends were trimmed by 6 bases and 8 bases, with 14 bases remaining between them.

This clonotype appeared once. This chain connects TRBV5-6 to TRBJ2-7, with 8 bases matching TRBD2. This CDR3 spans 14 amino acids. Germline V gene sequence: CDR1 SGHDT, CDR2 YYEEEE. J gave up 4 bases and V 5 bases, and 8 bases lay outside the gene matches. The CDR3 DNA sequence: TGTGCCAGCAGTCGGGGGGGACAAGTATACGAGCAGTACTTC. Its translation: CASSRGGQVYEQYF.

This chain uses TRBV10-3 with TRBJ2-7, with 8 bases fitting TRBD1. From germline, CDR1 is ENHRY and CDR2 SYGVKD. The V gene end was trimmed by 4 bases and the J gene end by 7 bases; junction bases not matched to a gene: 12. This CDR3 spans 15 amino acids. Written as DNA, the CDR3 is TGTGCCATCAGTGCGCCGGGACAGGTTCTGGTGGAGCAGTACTTC. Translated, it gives CAISAPGQVLVEQYF.

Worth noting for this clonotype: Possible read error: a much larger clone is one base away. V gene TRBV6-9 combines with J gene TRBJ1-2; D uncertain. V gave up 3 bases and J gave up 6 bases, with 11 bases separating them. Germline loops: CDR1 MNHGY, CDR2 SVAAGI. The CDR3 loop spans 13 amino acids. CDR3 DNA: TGTGCCAGCAGTTACTCTATCAACCATGGCTACACCTTC. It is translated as CASSYSINHGYTF.

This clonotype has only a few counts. CDR3 loop: CASSDPQGSETQYF. Here the CDR3 DNA reads TGTGCCAGCAGTGATCCGCAGGGATCAGAGACCCAGTACTTC. The gene calls are TRBV25-1 and TRBJ2-3; TRBD1 might be the D (5 bases). The J call could be wrong; TRBJ2-5 is a better fit for the DNA end. The CDR3 spans 14 residues. The V gene's germline CDR1 is MGHDK and CDR2 SYGVNS.